This T cell receptor (beta chain) came from a study of cytomegalovirus exposure and HLA in healthy donors. General observations from the study: Sequencing likely produced, as an artifact, a cluster of highly shared sequence variants. Among TCR beta chains, those listed as cytomegalovirus-associated numbered about 160. Earlier findings revealed that most TCR beta V segments proved productive either about 87% or about 30% of the time.

This CDR3 has 14 residues. Germline CDR1 is MNHEY and CDR2 is SVGAGI. The V gene end was trimmed by 5 bases and the J gene end by 4 bases; junction bases not matched to a gene: 6. The PCR used 60 Vbeta and 13 Jbeta primers. In the original analysis: An analysis that came later counted 80 million or so unique TCR beta chains, approximately 10 million shared. Sequencing was performed with immunoSEQ multiplex PCR; in TCRdb, only in-frame clones are kept and a portion is missing. That table furnishes V, J and clone size, whereas the DNA furnished D and trimming. The profile shows around 160,000 clones, 60% to 80% of them singletons. This clone has more than one count but fewer than ten. Antigen unknown.

Source material: PBMCs. The chain joins TRBV6-5 to TRBJ2-7; the match to TRBD2 covers 9 bases. The sequence derives from a male donor in good health and CMV-seronegative. CDR3 in amino acids: CASSELAGEYEQYF. The CDR3 nucleotides read TGTGCCAGCAGTGAGTTAGCGGGAGAGTACGAGCAGTACTTC.